These T cell receptor beta chains were read from a single sample in a study of regulatory T cells in long-lasting Graves disease. TCRdb processed the multiplex PCR reads anew with MiXCR; each CDR3 protein has one entry. The repertoire has some 340,000 distinct CDR3 sequences, roughly 10% of them found once; the top ten carry 18%. These same data were also listed under a study on T cells in Graves' hyperthyroidism and ophthalmopathy.

The sample in question was peripheral blood mononuclear cells (PBMCs), obtained at new diagnosis, from a patient treated with antithyroid drugs. All receptors derive from a woman aged 18-29 years with Graves disease. The CDR3 runs from the conserved cysteine through the conserved F or W. Each record gives: V gene, J gene, CDR3 protein.

TRBV7-2	TRBJ1-6	CASSFLSQPLHF
TRBV7-2	TRBJ1-4	CASSKTGLANEKLFF
TRBV7-8	TRBJ1-2	CASSHTGGRGYTF
TRBV18	TRBJ2-7	CASSRGSSYEQYF
TRBV12-3/TRBV12-4	TRBJ1-4	CASSFAGGYLGEKLFF
TRBV6-1	TRBJ2-3	CASSEAWGASTDTQYF
TRBV28	TRBJ2-3	CASSVAGGPTDTQYF
TRBV7-6	TRBJ2-1	CASSFTTRGYNEQFF
TRBV27	TRBJ2-2	CASSSASGGPTGELFF
TRBV2	TRBJ1-2	CASSVTRQGANYGYTF
TRBV24-1	TRBJ1-1	CATSDLRQDRPGNTEAFF
TRBV4-3	TRBJ2-5	CASSQGEGRGGGETQYF
TRBV15	TRBJ2-1	CATSRDDGLRQFF
TRBV12-3/TRBV12-4	TRBJ1-5	CASSSGIIVQPQHF
TRBV20-1	TRBJ2-1	CSASGGAGNEQFF
TRBV7-3	TRBJ2-1	CASSPDGFQRQFF
TRBV12-3/TRBV12-4	TRBJ2-2	CASSPRTHPTGELFF
TRBV15	TRBJ2-1	CATSRDWGNGEQFF
TRBV5-5	TRBJ1-6	CASSPTGQSGTPLHF
TRBV6-5	TRBJ1-3	CASSLQGGSGNTIYF
TRBV7-2	TRBJ1-1	CASSLARGRKAFF
TRBV2	TRBJ1-5	CASRETGYSNQPQHF
TRBV11-2	TRBJ2-7	CASSLGQGAYEQYF
TRBV18	TRBJ2-6	CASSKAPGLRVSGANVLTF
TRBV3-1	TRBJ2-6	CASSQRGGYLSGANVLTF
TRBV7-2	TRBJ2-4	CASSLGGWDDKNIQYF
TRBV29-1	TRBJ1-5	CSVVVGGANNQPQHF
TRBV12-3/TRBV12-4	TRBJ2-2	CAVDFFDANTGELFF
TRBV15	TRBJ1-2	CATSRDGGQGVRYTF
TRBV14	TRBJ2-7	CASSRRGAGEQYF
TRBV29-1	TRBJ1-1	CSSTSEAEAFF
TRBV20-1	TRBJ1-5	CSAQTGKRNQPQHF
TRBV7-6	TRBJ2-2	CASSLGDRGTGELFF
TRBV6-2/TRBV6-3	TRBJ2-1	CAIRTDYNEQFF
TRBV6-1	TRBJ1-6	CASRRGDGSSYNSPLHF
TRBV5-1	TRBJ2-1	CASSWVGNSYNEQFF
TRBV14	TRBJ2-1	CASSQGLGLAGDEQFF
TRBV12-3/TRBV12-4	TRBJ2-5	CASSKVREGMAETQYF
TRBV10-3	TRBJ1-3	CAIRAGTGGGNTIYF
TRBV14	TRBJ2-1	CASSARGLSSYNEQFF
TRBV29-1	TRBJ1-4	CSVVQGATNEKLFF
TRBV15	TRBJ2-5	CATSSQALAGIGETQYF
TRBV12-3/TRBV12-4	TRBJ2-5	CASSHPLAGAQETQYF
TRBV7-2	TRBJ2-7	CASSLARNSEQYF
TRBV7-2	TRBJ2-1	CASSFLGRTYYNEQFF